The 24 T cell receptor beta chains below come from one sample, sequenced in a study of blood T cell repertoires in COVID-19. Assay: immunoSEQ multiplex PCR; the TCRdb copy retains only in-frame clones and omits some. The sample contains 65,000 to 100,000 clones, approximately 80% of which appear only once. The specimen was peripheral blood. These receptors were collected from a human donor in a cohort sampled during active COVID-19.

This clone has more than one count but fewer than ten. This sequence joins TRBV21-1 and TRBJ1-1. TRBV21-1 is termed a pseudogene. CDR3 length equals 12 residues. The CDR3 DNA reads as TGTGCCAGCACCCGGGGGGGAACTGAAGCTTTCTTT. Translated, it gives CASTRGGTEAFF.

This clone occurred a few times. The rearrangement joins TRBV6-5 to TRBJ2-7, with a possible D match to TRBD1 (5 bases). V was shortened by 6 bases and J by 5 bases, with 17 bases between the two germline ends. CDR1 and CDR2 (germline): MNHEY, SVGAGI. The CDR3 runs 14 residues. The CDR3 loop reads CASRGPGKDDEQYF. The CDR3 DNA follows: TGTGCCAGCAGGGGGCCAGGGAAAGACGACGAGCAGTACTTC.

V is TRBV11-2 and J is TRBJ2-3; 8 bases align to TRBD1. V was clipped by 0 bases and J by 1 base; unmatched bases: 12. The CDR3 covers 19 residues. Looked up from germline, CDR1 is SGHAT and CDR2 is FQNNGV. DNA of the CDR3: TGTGCCAGCAGCTTAGAAATTTTTTTCACAGGGGGTGGCACAGATACGCAGTATTTT. Its translation: CASSLEIFFTGGGTDTQYF.

The V and J genes are TRBV18 and TRBJ2-7, with 8 bases matching TRBD2. CDR1 is KGHSH and CDR2 is LQKENI in the germline V gene. The J segment lost 4 bases and the V segment lost 0 bases, leaving 2 bases of the junction unmatched. This CDR3 is built from 14 residues. The CDR3 nucleotides are TGTGCCAGCTCACCACCGACGGGGGGGTACGAGCAGTACTTC. It specifies CASSPPTGGYEQYF.

The rearrangement joins TRBV19 to TRBJ1-5; 12 bases map to TRBD1. This CDR3 spans 17 amino acids. From germline, CDR1 is LNHDA and CDR2 SQIVND (reference sequence). The V and J ends lost 4 bases and 2 bases, in that order; junction bases with no gene match: 6. The CDR3 DNA reads TGTGCCAGTAGTAGGGGGGACAGGGGGCAGGGCAATCAGCCCCAGCATTTT. The encoded protein is CASSRGDRGQGNQPQHF.

This clone occurred a few times. This chain joins TRBV7-9 and TRBJ2-2; perhaps TRBD2 as D (5 bases). The CDR3 spans 14 residues. The germline CDR1 and CDR2 sequences are SEHNR and FQNEAQ (reference sequence). Trimming cost V 3 bases and J 4 bases, with 9 bases left between them. The CDR3 loop is CASSFGKITGELFF. The CDR3 region has the DNA TGTGCCAGCAGCTTCGGGAAAATCACCGGGGAGCTGTTTTTT.

The chain has TRBV27 and TRBJ1-2, with D hard to call. CDR3 length: 14 residues. From germline, CDR1 is MNHEY and CDR2 SMNVEV (reference sequence). V was cut by 0 bases and J by 8 bases, with 13 bases left in between. The CDR3 protein is CASSLSGGTSGYTF. For the CDR3, the DNA is TGTGCCAGCAGTTTATCGGGAGGAACTAGCGGCTACACCTTC.

This clone was detected a few times. The rearrangement links TRBV2 to TRBJ1-6; 10 bases are a match to TRBD1. Germline assignment: CDR1 SNHLY and CDR2 FYNNEI. CDR3 length: 15 residues. The V gene end was trimmed by 6 bases and the J gene end by 8 bases; junction bases not matched to a gene: 7. CDR3 bases: TGTGCCAGCAGACCAGCGGGACAGGGGTATTCACCCCTCCACTTT. Its translation is CASRPAGQGYSPLHF. The variable domain in full, completed from reference TRBV2 and TRBJ1-6, reads EPEVTQTPSHQVTQMGQEVILRCVPISNHLYFYWYRQILGQKVEFLVSFYNNEISEKSEIFDDQFSVERPDGSNFTLKIRSTKLEDSAMYFCASRPAGQGYSPLHFGNGTRLTVT.

The J gene is TRBJ1-5, the V gene TRBV5-6; 7 nucleotides align to TRBD1. With 1 base clipped from V and 4 bases from J, the junction kept 5 bases outside the gene matches. The CDR3 is 15 amino acids. Germline CDR1 reads SGHDT; CDR2 reads YYEEEE. The CDR3 DNA sequence: TGTGCCAGCAGCTTGTCGCTACAGGGGAATCAGCCCCAGCATTTT. Protein product: CASSLSLQGNQPQHF.

The rearrangement links TRBV6-1 to TRBJ1-1; TRBD1 matches at 7 bases. The V gene's germline CDR1 is MNHNS and CDR2 SASEGT. CDR3 length: 15 amino acids. V gave up 2 bases and J gave up 7 bases; unmatched junction bases: 10. The CDR3 region has the DNA TGTGCCAGCAGTGAACTCGGGAGGGGGCGGGGTGAAGCTTTCTTT. As protein: CASSELGRGRGEAFF.

The J gene is TRBJ2-7, the V gene TRBV5-1; D possibly corresponds to TRBD2 (7 bases). V was cut by 4 bases and J by 2 bases, with 10 bases left in between. The CDR3 length is 13 residues. The germline V gene has CDR1 SGHRS and CDR2 YFSETQ. The CDR3 reads CASSREGAYEQYF. CDR3 nucleotide sequence: TGCGCCAGCAGCAGGGAGGGGGCCTACGAGCAGTACTTC.

Sample share makes this clone hyperexpanded. The chain employs TRBV28 and TRBJ1-1, with D hard to call. The CDR3 has 13 residues. Germline CDR1 MDHEN, CDR2 SYDVKM. V was cut by 3 bases and J by 1 base, with 6 bases left in between. The CDR3 protein is CASSFERNTEAFF. The CDR3 region has the DNA TGTGCCAGCAGTTTTGAGAGGAACACTGAAGCTTTCTTT.

V usage is TRBV28 and J usage is TRBJ1-5, with 8 positions matching TRBD1. Germline assignment: CDR1 MDHEN and CDR2 SYDVKM. V was clipped by 6 bases and J by 7 bases; unmatched bases: 11. The CDR3 has 15 residues. In DNA, the CDR3 is TGTGCCAGCAGCCGGCGACAGGGGAATCCCCAGCCCCAGCATTTT. Protein product: CASSRRQGNPQPQHF.

This chain uses TRBV5-6 with TRBJ2-2; 10 nucleotides match TRBD2. The germline gives CDR1 SGHDT, CDR2 YYEEEE. After removal of 4 bases from V and 1 base from J, the junction contained 10 bases not matched to a gene. The CDR3 spans 18 residues. The CDR3 spells CASSPEIRTSGNTGELFF. Here the CDR3 DNA reads TGTGCCAGCAGCCCGGAGATACGGACTAGCGGGAACACCGGGGAGCTGTTTTTT.

The rearrangement links TRBV24-1 to TRBJ2-3; the match to TRBD1 covers 8 bases. Germline loops: CDR1 KGHDR, CDR2 SFDVKD. The CDR3 contains 13 residues. Trimming removed 10 bases from V and 5 bases from J; junction bases left unmatched: 7. CDR3 protein: CATSQGALDTQYF. The CDR3 coding sequence is TGTGCCACTTCTCAGGGGGCATTAGATACGCAGTATTTT.

The rearrangement uses TRBV10-3 and TRBJ1-2, with 7 nucleotides matching TRBD1. The CDR3 extends over 14 amino acids. From germline, CDR1 is ENHRY and CDR2 SYGVKD. V dropped 3 bases and J dropped 6; count of bases not matched to a gene: 7. CDR3: CAISDTGTDDGYTF. DNA for the CDR3: TGTGCCATCAGTGACACCGGGACAGATGATGGCTACACCTTC.

The genes are TRBV3-1 (or the pseudogene TRBV3-2) and TRBJ2-1; the match to TRBD2 covers 7 bases. Per the germline V gene, CDR1 is LGHDT and CDR2 is YNNKEL (reference sequence). The CDR3 has 19 residues. The junction had 13 bases not matched to a gene; V was cut back by 0 bases and J by 2 bases. CDR3 DNA sequence: TGTGCCAGCAGCCAAGAAAGTCCCAGCGGGGTAGGCGCCTACAATGAGCAGTTCTTC. Amino acid sequence: CASSQESPSGVGAYNEQFF.

The chain recombines TRBV6-6 with TRBJ2-6; possibly TRBD2 for D (5 bases). The length of the CDR3 is 13 residues. V dropped 8 bases and J dropped 3 bases, with 8 bases sitting between them. The V gene's germline CDR1 is MNHNY and CDR2 SVGAGI (reference sequence). CDR3 residues: CASHRGGANVLTF. CDR3 DNA: TGTGCCAGCCATCGGGGTGGGGCCAACGTCCTGACTTTC.

V is TRBV30 and J is TRBJ2-1, with 13 bases identical to TRBD2. This CDR3 region has 16 residues. V was clipped by 0 bases and J by 12 bases; unmatched bases: 11. From germline, CDR1 is GTSNPN and CDR2 SVGIG (reference sequence). This chain's CDR3 is CAWSVKIGLAGDGQFF. The CDR3 coding sequence is TGTGCCTGGAGTGTGAAAATCGGACTAGCGGGGGACGGGCAGTTCTTC.

The rearrangement links TRBV7-6 to TRBJ2-1; maybe TRBD1 (7 bases). This CDR3 comprises 15 residues. V gave up 2 bases and J gave up 6 bases, with 14 bases separating them. Germline V gene lookup returns CDR1 SGHVS and CDR2 FNYEAQ. This CDR3 is CASSLTAGGINEQFF. As DNA, the CDR3 is TGTGCCAGCAGCTTAACGGCAGGGGGGATCAATGAGCAGTTCTTC. Complete variable domain (other parts from reference TRBV7-6 and TRBJ2-1): GAGVSQSPRYKVTKRGQDVALRCDPISGHVSLYWYRQALGQGPEFLTYFNYEAQQDKSGLPNDRFSAERPEGSISTLTIQRTEQRDSAMYRCASSLTAGGINEQFFGPGTRLTVL.

CDR3 coding DNA: TGTGCCAGCAGCCCGAGACAGGATGCTAATGAAAAACTGTTTTTT. Translated: CASSPRQDANEKLFF. The chain has TRBV2 and TRBJ1-4, with D perhaps matching TRBD1 (6 bases). CDR1 is SNHLY and CDR2 is FYNNEI in the germline V gene. V was trimmed by 6 bases and J by 3 bases, leaving 14 bases between them. The CDR3 is made up of 15 amino acids.

The gene calls are TRBV7-3 and TRBJ2-1; D may be TRBD2 (6 bases). The V gene's germline CDR1 is SGHTA and CDR2 FQGTGA. Trimming left V 6 bases short and J 10 bases short, with 22 bases between. This CDR3 comprises 15 residues. CDR3 in amino acids: CASRESSVVPGEQFF. CDR3 sequence (DNA): TGTGCCAGCAGGGAATCTAGCGTCGTCCCGGGAGAGCAGTTCTTC.

V and J are TRBV15 and TRBJ2-4; 8 bases align to TRBD1. V shed 0 bases and J 9 bases; nucleotides not matched to a gene: 7. CDR1 is LNHNV, CDR2 YYDKDF, per germline (reference sequence). The CDR3 is 15 residues long. This CDR3 reads CATSRDVVTGAIQYF. CDR3 DNA: TGTGCCACCAGCAGAGATGTCGTGACAGGGGCCATTCAGTACTTC.

The chain couples TRBV9 to TRBJ2-2, with D hard to call. The V and J ends lost 4 bases and 1 base respectively, with 11 bases between them. In germline, CDR1 is SGDLS, CDR2 YYNGEE. The CDR3 consists of 15 residues. The CDR3 nucleotides are TGTGCCAGCAGCCCCCTCGGCGGGAACACCGGGGAGCTGTTTTTT. Amino acid sequence: CASSPLGGNTGELFF.